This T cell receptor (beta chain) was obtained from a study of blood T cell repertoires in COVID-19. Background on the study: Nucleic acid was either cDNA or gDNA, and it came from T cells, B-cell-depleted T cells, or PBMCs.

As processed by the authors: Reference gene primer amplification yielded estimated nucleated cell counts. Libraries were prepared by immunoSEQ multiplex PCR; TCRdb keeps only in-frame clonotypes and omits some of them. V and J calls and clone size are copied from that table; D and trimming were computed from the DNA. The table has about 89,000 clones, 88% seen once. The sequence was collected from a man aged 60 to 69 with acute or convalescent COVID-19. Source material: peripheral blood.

The CDR3 is CASTYSGKGEQYF. In nucleotides, the CDR3 is TGTGCCAGCACCTATAGCGGGAAAGGCGAGCAGTACTTC. V is TRBV13 and J is TRBJ2-7; 8 bases are a match to TRBD2. Germline V gene data show CDR1 as PRHDT and CDR2 as FYEKMQ (reference sequence). CDR3 length: 13 residues. Unmatched junction bases numbered 8, after V lost 7 bases and J lost 6 bases.